The clone carrying this TCR beta chain was detected only once. Antigen specificity is unknown. These data are taken from a study of T cell responses to AZD1222 COVID-19 vaccine. Overall study results and limits: Reports say nearly half of spike-specific TCRs go after unmutated variant regions. The number of AZD1222 recipients seropositive at baseline was only six. White British people made up most donors, females outnumbered males, and clonal diversity was possibly underestimated.

The V and J ends lost 8 bases and 1 base respectively, with 15 bases between them. The CDR3 is made up of 16 amino acids. The germline gives CDR1 MDHEN, CDR2 SYDVKM. Clones were sequenced by immunoSEQ multiplex PCR, and TCRdb holds only the in-frame ones, with some missing. The table lists about 130,000 clones, just under 95% of them singletons. The chain joins TRBV28 to TRBJ1-6, with D tentatively TRBD1 (5 bases). The sample consisted of peripheral blood, taken 28 days after the second AZD1222 dose. The TCR comes from an adult who received the AZD1222 COVID-19 vaccine. Written as DNA, the CDR3 is TGTGCCAGCTTCGGAGGGTGGGGGTCCTATAATTCACCCCTCCACTTT. Amino acids: CASFGGWGSYNSPLHF.